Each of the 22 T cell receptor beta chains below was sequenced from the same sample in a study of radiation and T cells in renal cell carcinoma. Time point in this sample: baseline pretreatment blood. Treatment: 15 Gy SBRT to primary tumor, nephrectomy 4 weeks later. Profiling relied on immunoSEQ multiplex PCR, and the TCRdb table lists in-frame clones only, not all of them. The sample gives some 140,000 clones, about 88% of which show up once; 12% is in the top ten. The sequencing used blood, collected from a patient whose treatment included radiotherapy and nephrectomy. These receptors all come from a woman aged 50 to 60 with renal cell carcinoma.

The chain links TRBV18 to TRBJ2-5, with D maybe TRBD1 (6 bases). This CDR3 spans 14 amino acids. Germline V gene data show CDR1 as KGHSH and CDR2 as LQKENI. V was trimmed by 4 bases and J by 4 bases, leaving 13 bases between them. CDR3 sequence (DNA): TGTGCCAGCTCACTATCAGGGGTTGGAGAGACCCAGTACTTC. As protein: CASSLSGVGETQYF.

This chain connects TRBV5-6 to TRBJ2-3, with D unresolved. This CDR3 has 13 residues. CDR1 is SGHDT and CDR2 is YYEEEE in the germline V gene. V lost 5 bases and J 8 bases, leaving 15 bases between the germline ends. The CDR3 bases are TGTGCCAGCAGGCGTTGGCAGACGTTTACGCAGTATTTT. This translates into CASRRWQTFTQYF.

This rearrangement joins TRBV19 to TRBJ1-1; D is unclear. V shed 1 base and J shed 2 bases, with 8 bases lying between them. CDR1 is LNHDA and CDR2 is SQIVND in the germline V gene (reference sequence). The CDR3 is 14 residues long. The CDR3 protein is CASSIVQINTEAFF. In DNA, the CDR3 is TGTGCCAGTAGTATAGTACAGATAAACACTGAAGCTTTCTTT. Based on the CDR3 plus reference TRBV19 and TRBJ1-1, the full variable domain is DGGITQSPKYLFRKEGQNVTLSCEQNLNHDAMYWYRQDPGQGLRLIYYSQIVNDFQKGDIAEGYSVSREKKESFPLTVTSAQKNPTAFYLCASSIVQINTEAFFGQGTRLTVV.

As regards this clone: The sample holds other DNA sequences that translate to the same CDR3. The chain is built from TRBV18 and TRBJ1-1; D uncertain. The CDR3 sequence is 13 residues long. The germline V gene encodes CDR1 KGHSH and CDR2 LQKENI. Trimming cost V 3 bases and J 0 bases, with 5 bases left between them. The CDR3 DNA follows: TGTGCCAGCTCACCCCAGGTGAACACTGAAGCTTTCTTT. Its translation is CASSPQVNTEAFF.

The CDR3 DNA is TGTGCCAGCAGCCCGGGACAGCACGAAGAGACCCAGTACTTC. The encoded protein is CASSPGQHEETQYF. The rearrangement links TRBV25-1 to TRBJ2-5; 7 positions agree with TRBD1. This CDR3 region has 14 residues. Germline CDR1 MGHDK, CDR2 SYGVNS. Germline trimming cut 6 bases from V and 3 bases from J; bases unmatched to any gene: 7.

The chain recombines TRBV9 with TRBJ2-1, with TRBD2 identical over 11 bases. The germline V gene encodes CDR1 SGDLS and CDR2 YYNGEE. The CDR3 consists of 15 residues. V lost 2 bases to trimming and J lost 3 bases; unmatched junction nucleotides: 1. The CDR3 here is CASSVTSGSYNEQFF. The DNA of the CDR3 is TGTGCCAGCAGCGTCACTAGCGGGAGCTACAATGAGCAGTTCTTC.

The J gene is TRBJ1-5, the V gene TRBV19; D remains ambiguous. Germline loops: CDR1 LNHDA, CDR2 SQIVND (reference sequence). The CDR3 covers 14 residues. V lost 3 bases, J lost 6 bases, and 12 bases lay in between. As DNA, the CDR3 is TGTGCCAGTAGTATTCCGGAGGAGGGTCAGCCCCAGCATTTT. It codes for CASSIPEEGQPQHF.

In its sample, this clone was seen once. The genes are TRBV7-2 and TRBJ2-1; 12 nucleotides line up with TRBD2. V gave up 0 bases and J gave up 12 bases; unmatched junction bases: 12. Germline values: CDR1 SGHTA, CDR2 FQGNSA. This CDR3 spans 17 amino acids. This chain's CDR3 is CASSLATSGGPWSRQFF. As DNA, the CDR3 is TGTGCCAGCAGCTTAGCGACTAGCGGGGGCCCCTGGTCGCGGCAGTTCTTC.

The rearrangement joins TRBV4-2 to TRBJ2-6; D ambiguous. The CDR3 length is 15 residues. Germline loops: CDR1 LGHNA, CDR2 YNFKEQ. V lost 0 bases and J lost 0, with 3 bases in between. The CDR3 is CASSQESSGANVLTF. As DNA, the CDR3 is TGTGCCAGCAGCCAAGAGAGCTCTGGGGCCAACGTCCTGACTTTC.

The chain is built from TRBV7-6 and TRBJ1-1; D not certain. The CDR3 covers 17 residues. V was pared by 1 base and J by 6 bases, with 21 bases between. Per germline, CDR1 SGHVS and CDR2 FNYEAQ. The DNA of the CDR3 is TGTGCCAGCAGCTTAGGAGTGAGGCAGGTTGTGTTGGCTGAAGCTTTCTTT. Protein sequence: CASSLGVRQVVLAEAFF.

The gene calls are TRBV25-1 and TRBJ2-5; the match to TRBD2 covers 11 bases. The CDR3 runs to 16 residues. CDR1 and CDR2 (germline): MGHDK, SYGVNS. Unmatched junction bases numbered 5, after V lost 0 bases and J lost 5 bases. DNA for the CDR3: TGTGCCAGCAGTGAATATAGCGGGGGGGCCCGGGAGACCCAGTACTTC. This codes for CASSEYSGGARETQYF.

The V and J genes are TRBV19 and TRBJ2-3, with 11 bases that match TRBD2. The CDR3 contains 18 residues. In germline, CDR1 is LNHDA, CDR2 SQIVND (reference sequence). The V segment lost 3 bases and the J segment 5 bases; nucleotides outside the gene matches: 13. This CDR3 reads CASSMAPLAGGRGDTQYF. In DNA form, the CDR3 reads TGTGCCAGTAGTATGGCCCCCCTAGCGGGGGGCCGAGGAGATACGCAGTATTTT.

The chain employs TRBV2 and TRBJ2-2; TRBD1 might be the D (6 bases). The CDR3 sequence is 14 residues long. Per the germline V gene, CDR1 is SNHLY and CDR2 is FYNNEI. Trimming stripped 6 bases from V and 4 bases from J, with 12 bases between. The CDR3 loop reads CASSIRQVTGELFF. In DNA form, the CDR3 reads TGTGCCAGCAGCATAAGACAGGTCACCGGGGAGCTGTTTTTT. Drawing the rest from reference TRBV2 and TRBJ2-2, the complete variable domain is EPEVTQTPSHQVTQMGQEVILRCVPISNHLYFYWYRQILGQKVEFLVSFYNNEISEKSEIFDDQFSVERPDGSNFTLKIRSTKLEDSAMYFCASSIRQVTGELFFGEGSRLTVL.

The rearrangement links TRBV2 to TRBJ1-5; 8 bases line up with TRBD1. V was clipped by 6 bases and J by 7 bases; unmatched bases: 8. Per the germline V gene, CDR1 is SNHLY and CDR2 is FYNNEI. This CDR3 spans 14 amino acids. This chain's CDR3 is CASSGQGGGQPQHF. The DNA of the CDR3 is TGTGCCAGCAGCGGACAGGGCGGGGGACAGCCCCAGCATTTT.

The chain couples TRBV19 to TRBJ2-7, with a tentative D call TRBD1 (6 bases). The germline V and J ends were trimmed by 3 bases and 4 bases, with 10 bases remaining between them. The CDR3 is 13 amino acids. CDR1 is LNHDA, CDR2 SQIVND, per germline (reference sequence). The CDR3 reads CASSIRQGYEQYF. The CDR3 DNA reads TGTGCCAGTAGTATCCGGCAGGGGTACGAGCAGTACTTC.

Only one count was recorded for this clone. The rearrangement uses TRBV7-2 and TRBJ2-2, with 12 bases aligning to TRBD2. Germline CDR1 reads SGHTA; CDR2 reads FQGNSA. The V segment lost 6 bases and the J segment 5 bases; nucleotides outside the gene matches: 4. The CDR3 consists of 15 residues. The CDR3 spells CASRRLAGDTGELFF. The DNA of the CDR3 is TGTGCCAGCAGGAGACTAGCGGGGGATACCGGGGAGCTGTTTTTT.

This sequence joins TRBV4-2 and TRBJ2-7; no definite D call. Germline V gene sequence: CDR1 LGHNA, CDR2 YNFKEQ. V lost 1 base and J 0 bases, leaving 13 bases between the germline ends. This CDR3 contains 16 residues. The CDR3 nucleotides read TGTGCCAGCAGCCAAGGACTCCAGCGTAGCTCCTACGAGCAGTACTTC. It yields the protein CASSQGLQRSSYEQYF.

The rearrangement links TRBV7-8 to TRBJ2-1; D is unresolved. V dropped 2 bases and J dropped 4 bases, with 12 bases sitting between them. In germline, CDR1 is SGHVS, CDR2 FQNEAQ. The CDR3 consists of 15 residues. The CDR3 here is CASSLLGSPYNEQFF. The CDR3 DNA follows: TGTGCCAGCAGCTTACTGGGTAGCCCTTACAATGAGCAGTTCTTC.

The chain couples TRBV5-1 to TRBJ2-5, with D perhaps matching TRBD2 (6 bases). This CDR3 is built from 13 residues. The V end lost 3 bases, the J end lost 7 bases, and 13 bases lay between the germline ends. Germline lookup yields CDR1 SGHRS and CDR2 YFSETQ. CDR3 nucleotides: TGCGCCAGCAGCTCGGATATCGGGGGGACCCAGTACTTC. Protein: CASSSDIGGTQYF.

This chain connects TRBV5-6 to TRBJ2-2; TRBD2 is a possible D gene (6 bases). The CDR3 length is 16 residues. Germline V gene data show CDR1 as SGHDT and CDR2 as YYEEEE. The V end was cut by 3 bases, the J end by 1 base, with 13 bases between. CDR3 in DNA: TGTGCCAGCAGCTCGGCCGCGGGGCGGAACACCGGGGAGCTGTTTTTT. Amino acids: CASSSAAGRNTGELFF. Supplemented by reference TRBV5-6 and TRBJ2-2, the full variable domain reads DAGVTQSPTHLIKTRGQQVTLRCSPKSGHDTVSWYQQALGQGPQFIFQYYEEEERQRGNFPDRFSGHQFPNYSSELNVNALLLGDSALYLCASSSAAGRNTGELFFGEGSRLTVL.

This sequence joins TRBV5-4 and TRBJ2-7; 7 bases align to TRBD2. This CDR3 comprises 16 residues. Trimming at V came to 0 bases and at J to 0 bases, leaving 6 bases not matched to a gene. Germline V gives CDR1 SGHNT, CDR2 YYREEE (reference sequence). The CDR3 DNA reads TGTGCCAGCAGCTTGGATCCAGCGGGGAGCTCCTACGAGCAGTACTTC. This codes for CASSLDPAGSSYEQYF.

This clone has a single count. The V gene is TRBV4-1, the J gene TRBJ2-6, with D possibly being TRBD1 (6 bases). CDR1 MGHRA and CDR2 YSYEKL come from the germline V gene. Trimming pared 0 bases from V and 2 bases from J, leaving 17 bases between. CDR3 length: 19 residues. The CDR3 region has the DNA TGCGCCAGCAGCCAAGATCCCCCAGGGGACCCCCCTGGGGCCAACGTCCTGACTTTC. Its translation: CASSQDPPGDPPGANVLTF.